Listed below are T cell receptor beta chains from one sample, sequenced in a study of blood T cell repertoires in COVID-19. The data were produced by immunoSEQ multiplex PCR, yet TCRdb's version contains in-frame clones alone and is incomplete. The table includes roughly 230,000 clones, 89% detected once. The material sequenced was peripheral blood. The receptor set was obtained from a woman aged 40-49 years who had recovered from COVID-19. CDR3s include the opening cysteine and the closing phenylalanine or tryptophan. Each record gives: CDR3 protein, CDR3 DNA, V gene, clone size, D gene, J gene. The D gene is left open where the match is weak. Size is stated for part of the rows, as once, few or many counts, or as a class when the clone is expanded.

cdr3_aa: CASSLVAEETQYF
cdr3_nt: TGTGCCAGCAGCTTAGTAGCGGAAGAGACCCAGTACTTC
v_call: TRBV7-2
clone_size: NA
d_call: NA
j_call: TRBJ2-5

cdr3_aa: CATQSGARLSSAQHF
cdr3_nt: TGTGCCACCCAATCAGGGGCCCGGTTGAGTTCAGCCCAGCATTTT
v_call: TRBV28
clone_size: NA
d_call: NA
j_call: TRBJ1-5

cdr3_aa: CASSPWTGTDTQYF
cdr3_nt: TGTGCCAGCTCTCCCTGGACAGGGACTGATACGCAGTATTTT
v_call: TRBV18
clone_size: NA
d_call: TRBD1
j_call: TRBJ2-3

cdr3_aa: CASSIRQGMVVYGYTF
cdr3_nt: TGTGCCAGTAGTATACGGCAGGGAATGGTAGTCTATGGCTACACCTTC
v_call: TRBV19
clone_size: NA
d_call: NA
j_call: TRBJ1-2

cdr3_aa: CASSSIRTGRGSGYTF
cdr3_nt: TGTGCCAGCAGCTCCATACGGACAGGGAGGGGGTCTGGGTACACCTTC
v_call: TRBV11-2
clone_size: NA
d_call: TRBD1
j_call: TRBJ1-2

cdr3_aa: CASSLRGWLREQFF
cdr3_nt: TGTGCCAGCAGCTTAAGAGGCTGGCTTCGGGAGCAGTTCTTC
v_call: TRBV7-8
clone_size: NA
d_call: NA
j_call: TRBJ2-1

cdr3_aa: CASSIGLGGYEQFF
cdr3_nt: TGCGCCAGCAGTATTGGGTTAGGGGGCTATGAGCAGTTCTTC
v_call: TRBV10-1
clone_size: NA
d_call: TRBD1
j_call: TRBJ2-1

cdr3_aa: CASQTGGTDTQYF
cdr3_nt: TGTGCCAGCCAAACAGGGGGCACAGATACGCAGTATTTT
v_call: TRBV10-3
clone_size: once
d_call: TRBD1
j_call: TRBJ2-3

cdr3_aa: CASSSNLRNEQFF
cdr3_nt: TGTGCCAGCAGCTCAAATCTACGAAATGAGCAGTTCTTC
v_call: TRBV7-9
clone_size: NA
d_call: NA
j_call: TRBJ2-1

cdr3_aa: CSALGRLNTEAFF
cdr3_nt: TGCAGCGCCCTGGGCCGACTGAACACTGAAGCTTTCTTT
v_call: TRBV29-1
clone_size: NA
d_call: NA
j_call: TRBJ1-1

cdr3_aa: CASGPDRGIFYEQYF
cdr3_nt: TGCGCCAGCGGGCCAGACAGGGGAATTTTCTACGAGCAGTACTTC
v_call: TRBV4-1
clone_size: NA
d_call: TRBD1
j_call: TRBJ2-7

cdr3_aa: CASSYAGITEAFF
cdr3_nt: TGTGCCAGCAGTTACGCCGGGATCACTGAAGCTTTCTTT
v_call: TRBV6-5
clone_size: NA
d_call: NA
j_call: TRBJ1-1

cdr3_aa: CASSLRPDRRHKKLFF
cdr3_nt: TGTGCCAGCAGCCTCCGGCCGGACAGGCGTCACAAAAAACTGTTTTTT
v_call: TRBV7-2
clone_size: NA
d_call: TRBD1
j_call: TRBJ1-4

cdr3_aa: CAWSRGRVDTGELFF
cdr3_nt: TGTGCCTGGAGTCGTGGTCGGGTGGACACCGGGGAGCTGTTTTTT
v_call: TRBV30
clone_size: few
d_call: NA
j_call: TRBJ2-2

cdr3_aa: CASSVSGGAVTDTQYF
cdr3_nt: TGTGCCAGCAGCGTTAGCGGGGGGGCCGTCACAGATACGCAGTATTTT
v_call: TRBV9
clone_size: NA
d_call: TRBD2
j_call: TRBJ2-3

cdr3_aa: CASRTGSDEQFF
cdr3_nt: TGTGCCAGCAGGACAGGCAGCGATGAGCAGTTCTTC
v_call: TRBV6-5
clone_size: NA
d_call: NA
j_call: TRBJ2-1

cdr3_aa: CASSQDPAGVNEQFF
cdr3_nt: TGTGCCAGCAGCCAAGATCCGGCAGGGGTCAATGAGCAGTTCTTC
v_call: TRBV3-1/TRBV3-2
clone_size: NA
d_call: NA
j_call: TRBJ2-1

cdr3_aa: CASAMGASTDTQYF
cdr3_nt: TGTGCCAGCGCCATGGGGGCGAGCACAGATACGCAGTATTTT
v_call: TRBV6-5
clone_size: NA
d_call: NA
j_call: TRBJ2-3

cdr3_aa: CASSTQSGVGNTIYF
cdr3_nt: TGTGCCAGCAGCACCCAGTCAGGGGTCGGAAACACCATATATTTT
v_call: TRBV9
clone_size: NA
d_call: NA
j_call: TRBJ1-3